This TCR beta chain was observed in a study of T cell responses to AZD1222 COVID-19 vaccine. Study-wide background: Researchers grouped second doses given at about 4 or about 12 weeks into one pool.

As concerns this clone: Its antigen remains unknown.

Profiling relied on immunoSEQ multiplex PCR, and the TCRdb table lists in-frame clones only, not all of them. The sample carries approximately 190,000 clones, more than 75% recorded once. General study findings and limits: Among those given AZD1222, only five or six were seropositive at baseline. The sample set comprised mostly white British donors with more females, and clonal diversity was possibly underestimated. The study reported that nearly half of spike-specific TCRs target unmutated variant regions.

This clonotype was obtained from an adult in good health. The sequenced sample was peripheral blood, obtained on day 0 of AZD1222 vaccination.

CDR3 residues: CASSSKGSLGYTF. The CDR3 DNA reads TGTGCCAGCAGCTCTAAAGGGTCTTTGGGCTACACCTTC. J is TRBJ1-2 and V is TRBV7-2; D gene ambiguous. V lost 4 bases to trimming and J lost 8 bases, with 14 bases between them. The CDR3 has 13 residues. The germline gives CDR1 SGHTA, CDR2 FQGNSA.